What follows is one T cell receptor beta chain and its context. What it recognizes is unknown. The data originate from a study of PD-1 blockade in classical Hodgkin lymphoma. Study-wide results and limits: CD4+ but not CD8+ TCR diversity rose significantly by C4D1. Possibly reflecting disease activity or prior therapy, repertoire differences have causes that remain undefined. The baseline diversity of complete responders showed similarity to that of newly diagnosed patients.

As to time point: cycle 4 day 1 (C4D1), after 5 to 7 weeks of nivolumab. Following autologous stem cell transplantation, relapse occurred in every patient, and exposure to brentuximab vedotin varied. Reported best responses ranged across complete response, partial response or progressive disease. Trimming pared 4 bases from V and 3 bases from J, leaving 12 bases between. Per the germline V gene, CDR1 is MGHRA and CDR2 is YSYEKL. The CDR3 totals 14 residues. The table came from immunoSEQ multiplex PCR; TCRdb's copy has only in-frame clones and leaves some out. The sample lists over 60,000 clones, around 90% occurring once.

The clonotype comes from a human donor with classical Hodgkin lymphoma. Sample: peripheral blood mononuclear cells (PBMCs), taken before the fourth cycle of nivolumab. The chain has TRBV4-1 and TRBJ1-1; a weak D match, TRBD1 (6 bases). DNA of the CDR3: TGCGCCAGCAGCCTAGCACAGGGAGACACTGAAGCTTTCTTT. The encoded protein is CASSLAQGDTEAFF.